Listed here are 15 T cell receptor beta chains from one sample, sequenced in a study of CD4 T cells in relation to SARS-CoV-2 and coronaviruses. Their target antigens are unknown. TCRdb keeps only in-frame clones here, not all; method: immunoSEQ multiplex PCR. The sample has around 35,000 clones, roughly 84% seen once. Sequenced: naive CD4+ T cells from PBMCs, cultured in vitro. Stated subset: naive CD4+ T cells isolated by negative enrichment. The receptors stem from an adult with COVID-19.

The chain is built from TRBV7-9 and TRBJ2-3; D may match TRBD1 or TRBD2 (6 bases each). Germline V lookup: CDR1 SEHNR, CDR2 FQNEAQ (reference sequence). This CDR3 region has 14 residues. V lost 4 bases and J 1 base, leaving 9 bases between the germline ends. CDR3 region: CASSWGAGTDTQYF. CDR3 sequence (DNA): TGTGCCAGCAGCTGGGGGGCCGGCACAGATACGCAGTATTTT.

This clone was recorded a few times. This chain joins TRBV30 and TRBJ2-2, with 10 bases lining up with TRBD2. Unmatched junction bases numbered 1, after V lost 5 bases and J lost 1 base. The CDR3 totals 14 residues. Germline CDR1 and CDR2: GTSNPN and SVGIG (reference sequence). The CDR3 is CAWRTSGNTGELFF. DNA for the CDR3: TGTGCCTGGCGGACTAGCGGGAACACCGGGGAGCTGTTTTTT.

The chain joins TRBV28 to TRBJ1-2; D remains unclear. With 5 bases removed from V and 4 bases from J, the gap between germline ends came to 8 bases. CDR3 length equals 12 residues. From germline, CDR1 is MDHEN and CDR2 SYDVKM. The CDR3 loop reads CASSTLLYGYTF. CDR3 in DNA: TGTGCCAGCAGTACCCTTCTCTATGGCTACACCTTC.

V gene TRBV5-1 combines with J gene TRBJ2-1; D may be TRBD2 (6 bases). Germline lookup yields CDR1 SGHRS and CDR2 YFSETQ. The V gene lost 4 bases and the J gene lost 8 bases, with 16 bases spanning the gap. The CDR3 totals 14 residues. In DNA, the CDR3 is TGCGCCAGCAGCCCCGACGGGGCGGGATATGAGCAGTTCTTC. Translating gives CASSPDGAGYEQFF.

The V gene is TRBV27, the J gene TRBJ2-7; 9 bases fit TRBD2. Trimming at V came to 6 bases and at J to 2 bases, leaving 8 bases not matched to a gene. This CDR3 is 15 amino acids long. Germline V lookup: CDR1 MNHEY, CDR2 SMNVEV (reference sequence). CDR3: CASSHTSGWPYEQYF. The CDR3 DNA sequence: TGTGCCAGCAGCCACACTAGCGGGTGGCCCTACGAGCAGTACTTC.

The J gene is TRBJ2-2, the V gene TRBV5-1; D might be TRBD1 or TRBD2, each matching 6 bases. There are 15 residues in the CDR3. The V end was cut by 0 bases, the J end by 6 bases, with 12 bases between. Germline CDR1 SGHRS, CDR2 YFSETQ. CDR3 DNA sequence: TGCGCCAGCAGCTTGGACGGGGGCTTCGCCGGGGAGCTGTTTTTT. It encodes CASSLDGGFAGELFF.

Concerning this clone: This sample includes further DNA sequences coding for the same CDR3. The rearrangement links TRBV7-2 to TRBJ2-5; D gene ambiguous. V was cut by 0 bases and J by 3 bases, with 5 bases left in between. CDR3 length equals 13 residues. Germline-derived CDR1 and CDR2 are SGHTA and FQGNSA. The CDR3 is CASSLAREETQYF. CDR3 coding DNA: TGTGCCAGCAGCTTAGCAAGGGAAGAGACCCAGTACTTC.

The chain joins TRBV28 to TRBJ1-1; no definite D call. Deletions cut 5 bases from V and 0 bases from J, with 7 bases between. The germline gives CDR1 MDHEN, CDR2 SYDVKM. The CDR3 sequence is 13 residues long. The CDR3 bases are TGTGCCAGCAGTCGGCGTCTGAACACTGAAGCTTTCTTT. Its translation is CASSRRLNTEAFF.

The chain links TRBV18 to TRBJ2-5; no clear D gene. The germline CDR1 and CDR2 sequences are KGHSH and LQKENI. The V and J ends lost 3 bases and 1 base respectively, with 12 bases between them. CDR3 size: 15 residues. The CDR3 protein is CASSPFMDGQETQYF. In DNA, the CDR3 is TGTGCCAGCTCACCCTTCATGGACGGCCAAGAGACCCAGTACTTC. Full variable domain (rest looked up from reference TRBV18 and TRBJ2-5): NAGVMQNPRHLVRRRGQEARLRCSPMKGHSHVYWYRQLPEEGLKFMVYLQKENIIDESGMPKERFSAEFPKEGPSILRIQQVVRGDSAAYFCASSPFMDGQETQYFGPGTRLLVL.

The rearrangement links TRBV15 to TRBJ1-4, with a tentative D call TRBD1 (6 bases). Trimming took 3 bases from V and 1 from J, leaving 9 bases between them. The germline CDR1 and CDR2 sequences are LNHNV and YYDKDF (reference sequence). The CDR3 totals 15 residues. CDR3 sequence: CATSRRGGTNEKLFF. CDR3 nucleotide sequence: TGTGCCACCAGCAGGAGAGGGGGAACTAATGAAAAACTGTTTTTT.

This clone occurred a few times. This rearrangement joins TRBV6-4 to TRBJ1-5, with D uncertain. The CDR3 covers 12 residues. Trimming took 8 bases from V and 6 from J, leaving 11 bases between them. Germline-derived CDR1 and CDR2 are MRHNA and SNTAGT. The CDR3 loop reads CASEARLQPQHF. The CDR3 DNA sequence: TGTGCCAGCGAGGCGAGACTTCAGCCCCAGCATTTT.

This chain uses TRBV5-4 with TRBJ2-6; D gene uncertain. This CDR3 region has 14 residues. CDR1 and CDR2 from the germline V gene are SGHNT and YYREEE (reference sequence). V gave up 2 bases and J gave up 2 bases, with 5 bases separating them. The CDR3 DNA is TGTGCCAGCAGCTTAGAAACTGGGGCCAACGTCCTGACTTTC. This encodes CASSLETGANVLTF.

J is TRBJ2-7 and V is TRBV29-1; 14 bases line up with TRBD2. CDR1 is SQVTM, CDR2 ANQGSEA, per germline. This CDR3 contains 16 residues. Trimming took 7 bases from V and 3 from J; bases not matched to a gene: 11. Here the CDR3 reads CSASGTSGSKLYEQYF. CDR3 in DNA: TGCAGCGCTTCCGGGACTAGCGGGAGTAAACTCTACGAGCAGTACTTC.

DNA for the CDR3: TGTGCGGCGGGTAGCGGGAGACAAGATACGCAGTATTTT. Residues: CAAGSGRQDTQYF. V is TRBV28 and J is TRBJ2-3; 9 positions agree with TRBD2. Germline V gene data show CDR1 as MDHEN and CDR2 as SYDVKM. CDR3 length: 13 amino acids.

The rearrangement joins TRBV6-6 to TRBJ2-2; D is perhaps TRBD1 (6 bases). This CDR3 has 16 residues. Germline CDR1 MNHNY, CDR2 SVGAGI (reference sequence). The V gene lost 0 bases and the J gene lost 6 bases, with 14 bases spanning the gap. The DNA for the CDR3 is TGTGCCAGCAGTTACTCCGGGACAACGTCCCCCGGGGAGCTGTTTTTT. This encodes CASSYSGTTSPGELFF.